This TCR beta chain was recovered during a study of blood T cells in healthy people across ages. Findings of the study overall: Across the age range, TCR beta diversity per million T cells fell in a roughly linear way. The percentage of naive T cells correlated strongly with TCR beta diversity. Long-lived and aged donors differed, with more naive CD4+ cells and higher diversity in the long-lived.

In this sample, this clonotype turned up many times. What it binds is not known. Next came a second PCR, run for about 6 to 12 cycles, which used a sample-barcoded 5' primer along with a J-beta primer mix. TCRdb recomputed calls from the 5' RACE reads with MiXCR, one row per CDR3 protein. The table has roughly 700,000 distinct CDR3 sequences, about 30% seen once; the top ten hold approximately 15%. This CDR3 is built from 15 residues. In germline, CDR1 is SGHTA, CDR2 FQGNSA. J was trimmed by 3 bases and V by 7 bases; bases with no gene match: 6. The V gene is TRBV7-2, the J gene TRBJ2-3; TRBD2 matches at 11 bases. Material: blood. This receptor was taken from a woman of 80 years or more in good health. The CDR3 loop reads CASKRTSGRTDTQYF. In DNA form, the CDR3 reads TGTGCCAGCAAACGGACTAGCGGGCGAACAGATACGCAGTATTTT.